This T cell receptor beta chain was captured by sequencing in a study of early T cells in non-severe SARS-CoV-2 infection. The wider study: Sequenced bulk RNA came from whole blood that was unsorted, and chains were unpaired. Findings and limits, study-wide: VDJdb matching, biased toward anti-spike CD8 responses, missed private and CD4 specificities.

This clonotype was picked up many times. Antigen unknown. Molecules of cDNA were individually given unique molecular identifiers that were attached to them. Each CDR3 protein is one row after TCRdb ran MiXCR on the 5' RACE reads. Among under 140,000 distinct CDR3 sequences listed, roughly an eighth were seen once. V dropped 3 bases and J dropped 0; count of bases not matched to a gene: 12. In germline, CDR1 is SGHRS, CDR2 YFSETQ. There are 19 residues in the CDR3. This TCR came from an adult who was a healthcare worker with PCR-confirmed SARS-CoV-2 infection or an uninfected control (not recorded which). The V call is TRBV5-1, the J call TRBJ2-6, with 7 positions matching TRBD1. Material: whole blood, obtained at baseline. The CDR3 loop reads CASSWATGQVSSGANVLTF. CDR3 DNA sequence: TGCGCCAGCAGCTGGGCGACCGGACAGGTCAGCTCTGGGGCCAACGTCCTGACTTTC.